What follows are 10 T cell receptor beta chains derived from one specimen sequenced in a study of cytomegalovirus exposure and HLA in healthy donors. Primers included in the PCR were 60 Vbeta and 13 Jbeta primers. Sequenced by immunoSEQ multiplex PCR; TCRdb stores in-frame clones only, minus some. This repertoire shows about 150,000 clones, 80% found once; its top ten account for 5.6%. The sequencing input was PBMCs. These receptors originate from a woman aged 40 to 50 in good health and CMV-seropositive.

This clone was seen more than once but under ten times. The rearrangement uses TRBV7-9 and TRBJ1-1, with unresolved D. With 8 bases removed from V and 1 base from J, the gap between germline ends came to 2 bases. The CDR3 contains 10 residues. Per germline, CDR1 SEHNR and CDR2 FQNEAQ (reference sequence). The CDR3 region is CASQNTEAFF. The CDR3 DNA follows: TGTGCCAGCCAGAACACTGAAGCTTTCTTT.

V and J are TRBV11-2 and TRBJ2-1; 9 nucleotides align to TRBD2. Losses at the gene ends were 0 bases for V and 8 bases for J; bases not matched to a gene: 11. The CDR3 consists of 17 residues. CDR1 SGHAT and CDR2 FQNNGV come from the germline V gene. CDR3 amino acids: CASSLDLASGILDEQFF. CDR3 bases: TGTGCCAGCAGCTTAGATCTGGCTAGCGGGATTCTAGATGAGCAGTTCTTC.

Only a few counts were recorded for this clone. The V gene is TRBV7-9, the J gene TRBJ2-5, with 15 positions matching TRBD2. The junction had 3 bases not matched to a gene; V was cut back by 6 bases and J by 4 bases. Germline V CDR1 and CDR2: SEHNR, FQNEAQ (reference sequence). CDR3 size: 15 residues. CDR3 amino acids: CASSRTSGRGETQYF. In nucleotides, the CDR3 is TGTGCCAGCAGTAGGACTAGCGGGAGGGGAGAGACCCAGTACTTC.

This chain uses TRBV6-6 with TRBJ2-7; TRBD1 matches at 9 bases. Unmatched junction bases numbered 12, after V lost 3 bases and J lost 6 bases. Looked up from germline, CDR1 is MNHNY and CDR2 is SVGAGI (reference sequence). There are 16 residues in the CDR3. CDR3 amino acids: CASSYPSGTGMAEQYF. CDR3 DNA sequence: TGTGCCAGCAGTTATCCTTCCGGGACAGGGATGGCCGAGCAGTACTTC.

The chain combines TRBV19 with TRBJ2-5; D remains unclear. The CDR3 has 15 residues. The germline V and J ends were trimmed by 5 bases and 6 bases, with 19 bases remaining between them. Germline assignment: CDR1 LNHDA and CDR2 SQIVND (reference sequence). The CDR3 bases are TGTGCCAGTAGTCCAATAGACTCGACCAGAAAGACCCAGTACTTC. It yields the protein CASSPIDSTRKTQYF. Supplemented by reference TRBV19 and TRBJ2-5, the full variable domain reads DGGITQSPKYLFRKEGQNVTLSCEQNLNHDAMYWYRQDPGQGLRLIYYSQIVNDFQKGDIAEGYSVSREKKESFPLTVTSAQKNPTAFYLCASSPIDSTRKTQYFGPGTRLLVL.

The chain carries TRBV15 and TRBJ1-5; unclear D gene. Trimming left V 0 bases short and J 0 bases short, with 6 bases between. Germline CDR1 and CDR2: LNHNV and YYDKDF (reference sequence). The length of the CDR3 is 15 residues. This CDR3 reads CATSRDRNSNQPQHF. CDR3 coding DNA: TGTGCCACCAGCAGAGACAGGAATAGCAATCAGCCCCAGCATTTT.

V is TRBV6-5 and J is TRBJ2-1, with 10 bases lining up with TRBD1. The CDR3 is made up of 15 amino acids. Unmatched junction bases numbered 4, after V lost 6 bases and J lost 2 bases. Germline assignment: CDR1 MNHEY and CDR2 SVGAGI. This CDR3 is CASRSDRGPYNEQFF. CDR3 DNA sequence: TGTGCCAGCAGATCCGACAGGGGGCCCTACAATGAGCAGTTCTTC.

The V and J genes are TRBV19 and TRBJ2-3; 11 bases line up with TRBD2. The J segment lost 6 bases and the V segment lost 2 bases, leaving 4 bases of the junction unmatched. This CDR3 is 15 amino acids long. Germline CDR1 reads LNHDA; CDR2 reads SQIVND (reference sequence). The CDR3 loop is CASSITSGSADTQYF. The CDR3 DNA reads TGTGCCAGTAGTATAACTAGCGGGAGCGCTGATACGCAGTATTTT. The complete variable domain, with remaining parts taken from reference TRBV19 and TRBJ2-3, reads DGGITQSPKYLFRKEGQNVTLSCEQNLNHDAMYWYRQDPGQGLRLIYYSQIVNDFQKGDIAEGYSVSREKKESFPLTVTSAQKNPTAFYLCASSITSGSADTQYFGPGTRLTVL.

The chain combines TRBV28 with TRBJ1-4, with TRBD1 matching 8 bases. Trimming cost V 2 bases and J 7 bases; bases outside gene matches: 9. The CDR3 loop spans 16 amino acids. The V gene's germline CDR1 is MDHEN and CDR2 SYDVKM. Here the CDR3 DNA reads TGTGCCAGCAGTTTAGGGCTTAACAGGGGGAGTGAAAAACTGTTTTTT. This sequence encodes CASSLGLNRGSEKLFF.

The rearrangement joins TRBV28 to TRBJ2-7; D ambiguous. The germline gives CDR1 MDHEN, CDR2 SYDVKM. Trimming took 4 bases from V and 1 from J, leaving 11 bases between them. The CDR3 consists of 14 residues. CDR3 in DNA: TGTGCCAGCAGTTCCCCTGGCTGGTCCTACGAGCAGTACTTC. Translated, it gives CASSSPGWSYEQYF.